Following are 18 T cell receptor beta chains from one sample sequenced in a study of Graves' ophthalmopathy and Graves' hyperthyroidism. Amplification of TCR beta CDR3 regions used RNA transcripts. HTBI primers were employed in first-round RT-PCR, then a second-round multiplex PCR followed. A single record per CDR3 protein comes from TCRdb applying MiXCR to the multiplex PCR reads. Here the sample spans about 400,000 distinct CDR3 sequences, 15% being singletons. Sequencing was carried out using peripheral blood. These receptors were taken from a woman aged 18-30 years with stable Graves' hyperthyroidism.

This chain connects TRBV10-1 to TRBJ1-2, with no clear D. CDR1 is WNHNN, CDR2 SYGVQD, per germline (reference sequence). The CDR3 is made up of 13 amino acids. V was pared by 2 bases and J by 4 bases, with 8 bases between. Here the CDR3 reads CASSEGLGYGYTF. Written as DNA, the CDR3 is TGCGCCAGCAGTGAGGGGCTTGGCTATGGCTACACCTTC.

This clonotype was detected many times. This chain uses TRBV5-1 with TRBJ1-1, with D possibly matching TRBD1 (6 bases). The CDR3 is made up of 17 amino acids. V dropped 3 bases and J dropped 0 bases, with 18 bases sitting between them. Germline CDR1 reads SGHRS; CDR2 reads YFSETQ. CDR3 DNA: TGCGCCAGCAGCTCCTACTCCACCGGGACACTGAACACTGAAGCTTTCTTT. Amino acids: CASSSYSTGTLNTEAFF.

This clonotype has a count of ten or more. The chain combines TRBV6-1 with TRBJ2-7; 9 nucleotides agree with TRBD1. This CDR3 has 16 residues. V trimming: 2 bases; J trimming: 5 bases; junction bases outside the gene matches: 10. Germline CDR1 and CDR2: MNHNS and SASEGT. The CDR3 here is CASSEYSGTGPNEQYF. The CDR3 coding sequence is TGTGCCAGCAGTGAATATTCCGGGACAGGGCCCAACGAGCAGTACTTC.

This clonotype was detected ten times or more. The chain employs TRBV7-8 and TRBJ1-6; TRBD1 matches at 7 bases. V lost 5 bases and J lost 7; bases outside the gene matches: 14. The CDR3 has 17 residues. Per germline, CDR1 SGHVS and CDR2 FQNEAQ. CDR3 bases: TGTGCCAGCAGCCAAAGACAGGGCTGGGGAAGGAATTCACCCCTCCACTTT. This codes for CASSQRQGWGRNSPLHF.

There are a few counts of this clonotype. This chain links TRBV12-3 or TRBV12-4 with TRBJ1-2; the match to TRBD1 covers 9 bases. The CDR3 spans 12 residues. V trimming: 5 bases; J trimming: 7 bases; junction bases outside the gene matches: 2. CDR3 nucleotide sequence: TGTGCCAGCAGTAAGGACAGGGGTGGCTACACCTTC. Translating it yields CASSKDRGGYTF.

On this clonotype itself: No conserved phenylalanine or tryptophan is present at the end of the CDR3, so a read error is the likely explanation. The chain links TRBV29-1 to TRBJ1-5, with TRBD1 matching 11 bases. Germline loops: CDR1 SQVTM, CDR2 ANQGSEA. With V trimmed by 6 bases and J by 6 bases, 4 bases remained unmatched. The CDR3 contains 13 residues. The CDR3 region is CSVGQGAGQPQHY. The CDR3 nucleotides read TGCAGCGTCGGACAGGGGGCAGGTCAGCCCCAGCATTAT.

This clonotype was seen ten or more times. V and J are TRBV27 and TRBJ2-5, with 8 bases aligning to TRBD1. With 6 bases clipped from V and 1 base from J, the junction kept 10 bases outside the gene matches. Per the germline V gene, CDR1 is MNHEY and CDR2 is SMNVEV (reference sequence). The CDR3 contains 16 residues. CDR3 protein: CASRLTTGGAQETQYF. The CDR3 nucleotides are TGTGCCAGCAGGCTGACCACAGGGGGAGCCCAAGAGACCCAGTACTTC.

On this clonotype: A much larger clone differs from this one at a single base, so this may be a read error. The chain carries TRBV29-1 and TRBJ1-5; 7 nucleotides line up with TRBD1. Germline V gives CDR1 SQVTM, CDR2 ANQGSEA. The CDR3 extends over 15 amino acids. V lost 4 bases to trimming and J lost 0 bases; unmatched junction nucleotides: 6. CDR3 coding DNA: TGCAGCGTTGTGTCAGGGGGGAATAGCAATCAGCCCCAGCATTTT. Its translation is CSVVSGGNSNQPQHF. The full variable domain, completed using reference TRBV29-1 and TRBJ1-5, is SAVISQKPSRDICQRGTSLTIQCQVDSQVTMMFWYRQQPGQSLTLIATANQGSEATYESGFVIDKFPISRPNLTFSTLTVSNMSPEDSSIYLCSVVSGGNSNQPQHFGDGTRLSIL.

This clonotype was seen many times. This sequence joins TRBV6-1 and TRBJ2-7; no definite D call. The V gene's germline CDR1 is MNHNS and CDR2 SASEGT. The V and J ends lost 3 bases and 4 bases respectively, with 1 base between them. The CDR3 consists of 10 residues. This chain's CDR3 is CASSEYEQYF. CDR3 sequence (DNA): TGTGCCAGCAGTGAGTACGAGCAGTACTTC.

With regard to this clonotype: A much larger clone lies a single base off, so this may be a read error. The V call is TRBV4-1, the J call TRBJ2-2; a possible D gene is TRBD2 (5 bases). CDR1 is MGHRA and CDR2 is YSYEKL in the germline V gene. The CDR3 runs 17 residues. CDR3 nucleotides: TGCGCCAGCAGCCAATTGGACCTCCTGATCTTCACCGGGGAGCTGTTGTTT. Encoded protein: CASSQLDLLIFTGELLF.

At least ten counts were recorded for this clonotype. The chain has TRBV19 and TRBJ2-7; TRBD1 is a possible D gene (6 bases). The CDR3 has 15 amino acids. Germline V gene lookup returns CDR1 LNHDA and CDR2 SQIVND (reference sequence). Trimming cost V 5 bases and J 3 bases, with 17 bases left between them. The CDR3 here is CASSASGTRSYEQYF. As DNA, the CDR3 is TGTGCCAGTAGTGCATCTGGGACAAGGAGCTACGAGCAGTACTTC.

This clonotype has only a few counts. Because it lacks the conserved phenylalanine or tryptophan at the end, this CDR3 is likely a read error. The DNA is left out, because the CDR3 cannot be placed on it with certainty; the CDR3 is given as TCRdb lists it. V gene TRBV19 combines with J gene TRBJ2-2; no check of the table's D call, TRBD1, against the DNA was made. Termini included, the CDR3 measures 14 amino acids. The germline gives CDR1 LNHDA, CDR2 SQIVND (reference sequence). Here the CDR3 reads CASSTDRLGGELCY.

This clonotype occurred many times. A much larger clone differs by one base, so this may be a read error. The chain combines TRBV12-3 or TRBV12-4 with TRBJ1-6; 9 bases are a match to TRBD1. The CDR3 contains 14 residues. The CDR3 DNA sequence: TGTGCCAGCAGGGCCGGGACAGGGTTTTCACACCTCCACTTT. Its protein is CASRAGTGFSHLHF.

This chain's CDR3 is CATSDAAGTDTQYF. The CDR3 region has the DNA TGTGCCACCAGTGATGCGGCGGGCACAGATACGCAGTATTTT. This chain uses TRBV24-1 with TRBJ2-3; D gene uncertain. The germline gives CDR1 KGHDR, CDR2 SFDVKD. CDR3 length: 14 residues. V lost 3 bases and J 1 base, leaving 7 bases between the germline ends.

This clonotype has just a few counts. The chain couples TRBV6-1 to TRBJ1-1; possible D gene TRBD1, 5 bases. The CDR3 has 15 amino acids. Germline CDR1 reads MNHNS; CDR2 reads SASEGT. The V and J ends lost 2 bases and 5 bases respectively, with 15 bases between them. CDR3 bases: TGTGCCAGCAGTGAAAGATTCAGGGTGGCAACTGAAGCTTTCTTT. Translation: CASSERFRVATEAFF.

At least ten counts were recorded for this clonotype. The chain couples TRBV6-2 or TRBV6-3 to TRBJ2-7; D gene ambiguous. The CDR3 has 15 residues. The V end lost 0 bases, the J end lost 0 bases, and 9 bases lay between the germline ends. CDR1 is MNHEY and CDR2 is SVGEGT in the germline V gene. CDR3 residues: CASSYSLQLSYEQYF. The CDR3, as DNA: TGTGCCAGCAGTTACTCGCTACAGCTCTCCTACGAGCAGTACTTC.

Comment on this clonotype: Sequence at one end of the junction differs from germline and may be a read error. The V and J genes are TRBV12-3 or TRBV12-4 and TRBJ1-1; D is undetermined. This CDR3 spans 13 amino acids. For the CDR3, the DNA is TGTGCCAGCGGTCGAGCGGGCCACACTGATGCTTTCTTT. Amino acid sequence: CASGRAGHTDAFF.

In this sample, this clonotype turned up many times. This chain links TRBV11-3 with TRBJ1-1, with 7 bases identical to TRBD1. Trimming took 3 bases from V and 1 from J; bases not matched to a gene: 2. CDR1 and CDR2 from the germline V gene are SGHNT and YENEEA. This CDR3 is 14 amino acids long. The DNA for the CDR3 is TGTGCCAGCAGCTTGACAGGGTGGAACACTGAAGCTTTCTTT. Its translation is CASSLTGWNTEAFF.